The next 18 T cell receptor beta chains were all read from a single sample in a study of vaccination and CD4 T cells after COVID-19 (dated by TCRdb to between 2021 and 2024). The library was generated by PCR. This sample was sequenced with an Illumina iSeq 100. DNA from cultured CD4+ T cells was subjected to TCR sequencing with the Oncomine TCR Beta short-read assay at the Johns Hopkins FTIC core. TCRdb cleaned the public reads at Q25 with fastp, built clones with MiXCR and kept in-frame beta chains. Every entry covers one CDR3 protein and lists the most common genes and DNA from its rows. The sample table records over 15,000 distinct CDR3 sequences; around 73% of these occur just once. The leading ten clones occupy 9.5% to 13% of the sample. The label giving this sample's treatment or condition can be read as: 10-day PBMC culture with coronavirus spike peptide pools or control peptides (ViraFEST assay).

The antigens these receptors bind are not known. The sequenced sample was CD4+ T cells from blood, cultured in vitro. These receptors all stem from a human donor who had recovered from COVID-19.

The V gene is TRBV6-4, the J gene TRBJ1-2; D might be TRBD1 (5 bases). Trimming removed 6 bases from V and 5 bases from J, with 22 bases in between. The CDR3 spans 16 residues. The germline V gene has CDR1 MRHNA and CDR2 SNTAGT. The CDR3 loop is CASSRKGTRGRYGYTF. As DNA, the CDR3 is TGTGCCAGCAGCAGAAAGGGGACCCGGGGGAGATATGGCTACACCTTC.

This chain links TRBV15 with TRBJ2-3; 7 nucleotides match TRBD1. V gave up 3 bases and J gave up 1 base; unmatched junction bases: 1. The CDR3 runs to 14 residues. Germline V lookup: CDR1 LNHNV, CDR2 YYDKDF (reference sequence). CDR3 amino acids: CATSRGTGTDTQYF. CDR3 nucleotide sequence: TGTGCCACCAGCAGGGGGACAGGCACAGATACGCAGTATTTT.

This clonotype came up a few times. The rearrangement joins TRBV27 to TRBJ1-6, with 8 bases lining up with TRBD1. The germline gives CDR1 MNHEY, CDR2 SMNVEV (reference sequence). This CDR3 has 13 residues. Losses at the gene ends were 9 bases for V and 7 bases for J; bases not matched to a gene: 5. The CDR3 DNA follows: TGTGCCAGTACGGGACAGGCAAATTCACCCCTCCACTTT. It yields the protein CASTGQANSPLHF.

This clonotype has just a few counts. The V and J genes are TRBV6-1 and TRBJ1-1; D not resolved. Germline V lookup: CDR1 MNHNS, CDR2 SASEGT. Deletions cut 6 bases from V and 3 bases from J, with 14 bases between. This CDR3 contains 14 residues. The CDR3 here is CASRFTGIYTEAFF. CDR3 coding DNA: TGTGCCAGCAGATTCACCGGGATCTACACTGAAGCTTTCTTT.

The J gene is TRBJ1-1, the V gene TRBV6-2 or TRBV6-3, with D possibly matching TRBD1 (5 bases). Deletions cut 0 bases from V and 2 bases from J, with 13 bases between. The CDR3 sequence is 16 residues long. Germline assignment: CDR1 MNHEY and CDR2 SVGEGT. The CDR3 here is CASSYSGVTVNTEAFF. CDR3 DNA sequence: TGTGCCAGCAGTTACTCGGGGGTGACAGTAAACACTGAAGCTTTCTTT.

The chain joins TRBV11-2 to TRBJ2-2, with D perhaps matching TRBD2 (5 bases). Trimming pared 5 bases from V and 7 bases from J, leaving 11 bases between. The CDR3 runs 13 residues. Germline loops: CDR1 SGHAT, CDR2 FQNNGV. This CDR3 is CASSLRAGGELFF. DNA of the CDR3: TGTGCCAGCAGCCTCCGGGCGGGCGGGGAGCTGTTTTTT.

The genes are TRBV6-1 and TRBJ1-2; 10 positions match TRBD1. This CDR3 has 15 residues. Germline lookup yields CDR1 MNHNS and CDR2 SASEGT. Losses at the gene ends were 6 bases for V and 8 bases for J; bases not matched to a gene: 12. CDR3 DNA: TGTGCCAGCAGGAGCCGGGACAGGGGCTTCGAAGGCTACACCTTC. The encoded protein is CASRSRDRGFEGYTF.

This rearrangement joins TRBV6-5 to TRBJ2-1; TRBD1 is a possible D gene (5 bases). Germline lookup yields CDR1 MNHEY and CDR2 SVGAGI. This CDR3 spans 15 amino acids. Trimming cost V 2 bases and J 2 bases, with 10 bases left between them. The CDR3 DNA follows: TGTGCCAGCAGTTACGGTCAGGGCCCCTACAATGAGCAGTTCTTC. This codes for CASSYGQGPYNEQFF.

By sample share, this clonotype is large. The chain uses TRBV11-3 and TRBJ2-2; D not certain. Germline CDR1 is SGHNT and CDR2 is YENEEA. The CDR3 loop spans 15 amino acids. Trimming stripped 8 bases from V and 4 bases from J, with 17 bases between. The CDR3 spells CASSVEPAGTGELFF. CDR3 sequence (DNA): TGTGCCAGCTCTGTCGAGCCCGCCGGCACCGGGGAGCTGTTTTTT.

The chain employs TRBV7-9 and TRBJ2-5, with D perhaps matching TRBD1 (5 bases). V lost 1 base, J lost 1 base, and 13 bases lay in between. The germline V gene encodes CDR1 SEHNR and CDR2 FQNEAQ (reference sequence). This CDR3 has 16 residues. The DNA of the CDR3 is TGTGCCAGCAGCTTAGGCTTAGGGGTGACCCAAGAGACCCAGTACTTC. The encoded protein is CASSLGLGVTQETQYF.

V is TRBV7-9 and J is TRBJ1-1; possible D gene TRBD1, 6 bases. CDR3 length: 15 amino acids. V was trimmed by 5 bases and J by 8 bases, leaving 21 bases between them. Germline-derived CDR1 and CDR2 are SEHNR and FQNEAQ (reference sequence). CDR3 in DNA: TGTGCCAGCAGCGCTCAACGATGGACAGACCCCGAAGCTTTCTTT. Translation gives CASSAQRWTDPEAFF.

The J gene is TRBJ1-6, the V gene TRBV6-5, with TRBD1 matching over 8 bases. The germline V gene encodes CDR1 MNHEY and CDR2 SVGAGI. Unmatched junction bases numbered 7, after V lost 2 bases and J lost 7 bases. This CDR3 spans 16 amino acids. CDR3 sequence reads: CASSYGQGAPNSPLHF. The CDR3 region has the DNA TGTGCCAGCAGTTACGGCCAGGGGGCGCCCAATTCACCCCTCCACTTT.

This chain connects TRBV2 to TRBJ1-3; D is uncertain. The V and J ends lost 5 bases and 4 bases respectively, with 6 bases between them. Germline V gene data show CDR1 as SNHLY and CDR2 as FYNNEI. This CDR3 is built from 12 residues. The CDR3 coding sequence is TGTGCCAGCAGTTTATCGGGAAACACCATATATTTT. Its translation is CASSLSGNTIYF.

V gene TRBV21-1 combines with J gene TRBJ2-4; TRBD1, the table's D call, lacks a check against the DNA. TRBV21-1 is recorded as a pseudogene. There are 17 residues in the CDR3. The CDR3, as DNA: TGTGCCAGCAGCGGGACTGGGACAACCATAGCCAAAAACATTCAGTACTTC. This gives the protein CASSGTGTTIAKNIQYF.

V and J are TRBV7-2 and TRBJ2-2; D is perhaps TRBD2 (6 bases). CDR1 is SGHTA and CDR2 is FQGNSA in the germline V gene. The CDR3 has 17 amino acids. The V gene lost 0 bases and the J gene lost 4 bases, with 15 bases spanning the gap. The CDR3 DNA reads TGTGCCAGCAGCTTAGCGTATGGGGGAGGACCCACCGGGGAGCTGTTTTTT. Residues: CASSLAYGGGPTGELFF.

In its sample, this clonotype was seen a few times. V and J are TRBV20-1 and TRBJ1-3, with D perhaps matching TRBD1 (5 bases). The CDR3 runs 13 residues. The germline gives CDR1 DFQATT, CDR2 SNEGSKA (reference sequence). Trimming stripped 6 bases from V and 0 bases from J, with 9 bases between. For the CDR3, the DNA is TGCAGTGCAAGGGGCAGCTCTGGAAACACCATATATTTT. This codes for CSARGSSGNTIYF.

J is TRBJ2-2 and V is TRBV20-1; D possibly corresponds to TRBD2 (5 bases). The V end lost 4 bases, the J end lost 2 bases, and 11 bases lay between the germline ends. Germline assignment: CDR1 DFQATT and CDR2 SNEGSKA (reference sequence). The CDR3 loop spans 14 amino acids. The chain's CDR3 is CSAKRAVNTGELFF. The CDR3 DNA reads TGCAGTGCTAAGAGGGCGGTTAACACCGGGGAGCTGTTTTTT.

This clonotype was picked up a small number of times. V usage is TRBV6-5 and J usage is TRBJ1-2; D unclear. Germline V lookup: CDR1 MNHEY, CDR2 SVGAGI. The CDR3 has 13 amino acids. Trimming took 4 bases from V and 8 from J, leaving 14 bases between them. The CDR3 nucleotides read TGTGCCAGCAGTTCCCAAACACTAAGAGGCTACACCTTC. As protein: CASSSQTLRGYTF.